This entry features one T cell receptor (beta chain) sequence. The protocol was immunoSEQ multiplex PCR, while the TCRdb copy is restricted to in-frame clones and leaves out a portion. The data hold approximately 100,000 clones, with roughly nine tenths observed a single time. The sample comes from a study of T cell responses to AZD1222 COVID-19 vaccine. Germline assignment: CDR1 MDHEN and CDR2 SYDVKM. The V end was cut by 3 bases, the J end by 2 bases, with 9 bases between. The CDR3 contains 14 residues. The J gene is TRBJ2-3, the V gene TRBV28; maybe TRBD2 (6 bases). The sequencing used peripheral blood, collected 28 days after the second AZD1222 dose. This receptor was taken from an adult who received the AZD1222 COVID-19 vaccine. CDR3 in amino acids: CASSFRDSTDTQYF. The CDR3 DNA reads as TGTGCCAGCAGTTTCCGGGACTCCACAGATACGCAGTATTTT.